This T cell receptor (beta chain) appears in the sequencing data of a study of blood T cells in healthy people across ages. This clonotype was seen ten or more times. The authors ran a second PCR of roughly 6 to 11 cycles using a sample-barcoded 5' primer and a J-beta primer mix. One entry per CDR3 protein results from TCRdb running MiXCR on the 5' RACE reads. The repertoire holds hundreds of thousands of distinct CDR3 sequences, with less than 60% as singletons. Total RNA extracted from each sample amounted to at least 6 micrograms. The sequenced sample was blood. The sequence was collected from a man at least 80 years old in good health.

The CDR3 protein is CASSYRGHIAPNYGYTF. CDR3 in DNA: TGTGCCAGCAGTTACAGGGGGCATATAGCCCCTAACTATGGCTACACCTTC. The rearrangement joins TRBV6-5 to TRBJ1-2; TRBD1 aligns across 7 bases. CDR1 is MNHEY, CDR2 SVGAGI, per germline. V shed 2 bases, J shed 0 bases, and the junction held 9 bases outside the gene matches. The CDR3 consists of 17 residues.